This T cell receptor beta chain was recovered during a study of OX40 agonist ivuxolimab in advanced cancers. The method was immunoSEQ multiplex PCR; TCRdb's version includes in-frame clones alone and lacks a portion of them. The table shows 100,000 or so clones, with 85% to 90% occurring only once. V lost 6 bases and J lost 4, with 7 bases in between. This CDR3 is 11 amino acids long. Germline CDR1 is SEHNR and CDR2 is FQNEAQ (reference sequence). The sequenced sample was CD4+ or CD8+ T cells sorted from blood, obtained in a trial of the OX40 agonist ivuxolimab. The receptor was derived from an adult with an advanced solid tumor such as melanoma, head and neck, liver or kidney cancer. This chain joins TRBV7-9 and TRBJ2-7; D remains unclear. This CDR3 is CASSQRYEQYF. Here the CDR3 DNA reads TGTGCCAGCAGTCAGAGGTACGAGCAGTACTTC.